Below are 6 T cell receptor beta chains sequenced from a single sample in a study of regulatory T cells in long-lasting Graves disease. The time point is: newly diagnosed GD, antithyroid drugs for less than 3 months. The TCR library was made from RNA extracted from PBMCs. Arm-PCR of CDR3 regions and iRepertoire HTBI primers were used to build TCR beta libraries. TCRdb re-called the multiplex PCR reads through MiXCR, storing one row per CDR3 protein. Here the sample spans 440,000 or so distinct CDR3 sequences, more than 13% being singletons. The same data also went into a second study, on T cells in Graves' hyperthyroidism and ophthalmopathy.

The material was peripheral blood mononuclear cells (PBMCs), obtained at new diagnosis, from a patient treated with antithyroid drugs. The receptors here all came from a woman aged 25 to 45 with Graves disease.

Only a few counts were recorded for this clonotype. This rearrangement joins TRBV10-3 to TRBJ2-1; possible D gene TRBD2, 6 bases. CDR3 length: 14 amino acids. V was clipped by 5 bases and J by 5 bases, with 13 bases between them. The germline V gene has CDR1 ENHRY and CDR2 SYGVKD. CDR3 sequence: CAISPGTADNEQFF. CDR3 nucleotide sequence: TGTGCCATCAGTCCCGGGACTGCAGACAATGAGCAGTTCTTC.

This clonotype was seen more than once but under ten times. A single base separates this from a much larger clone, so it may be a read error. This chain connects TRBV6-2 or TRBV6-3 to TRBJ1-1, with D perhaps matching TRBD1 (6 bases). The germline V gene has CDR1 MNHEY and CDR2 SVGEGT. The CDR3 has 15 residues. The CDR3 region has the DNA TGTGCCAGCAGTGAGACAGGCCCCCCTAACACTGAAGCTTACTTT. Its protein product is CASSETGPPNTEAYF.

In this sample, this clonotype turned up a few times. The rearrangement joins TRBV19 to TRBJ1-2, with D possibly matching TRBD1 (5 bases). The CDR3 length is 12 residues. From germline, CDR1 is LNHDA and CDR2 SQIVND (reference sequence). Trimming shortened V by 5 bases and J by 3 bases, and 7 bases separated the two germline ends. The CDR3 DNA follows: TGTGCCAGTAGTGGGGGGGACTATGGCTACACCTTC. This sequence encodes CASSGGDYGYTF.

The rearrangement joins TRBV14 to TRBJ1-3; D is unresolved. The V gene's germline CDR1 is SGHDN and CDR2 FVKESK. Trimming pared 0 bases from V and 0 bases from J, leaving 6 bases between. This CDR3 comprises 15 residues. CDR3 sequence reads: CASSQETASGNTIYF. Here the CDR3 DNA reads TGTGCCAGCAGCCAAGAAACAGCCTCTGGAAACACCATATATTTT.

The sample holds many counts of this clonotype. The gene calls are TRBV24-1 and TRBJ2-2, with TRBD2 identical over 7 bases. The CDR3 covers 14 residues. Germline CDR1 reads KGHDR; CDR2 reads SFDVKD. V shed 9 bases, J shed 7 bases, and the junction held 10 bases outside the gene matches. In nucleotides, the CDR3 is TGTGCCACCCAACCCTGGGAGGGGTTCGGGGAGCTGTTTTTT. Translated, it gives CATQPWEGFGELFF.

V and J are TRBV6-2 or TRBV6-3 and TRBJ2-7; D is unclear. CDR1 is MNHEY, CDR2 SVGEGT, per germline. The CDR3 is made up of 12 amino acids. V was trimmed by 5 bases and J by 7 bases, leaving 12 bases between them. CDR3 loop: CASSARVREQYF. CDR3 sequence (DNA): TGTGCCAGCAGTGCTAGGGTGAGGGAGCAGTACTTC.